This is a list of T cell receptor beta chains from one sample in a study of CD8+ T cells in alopecia areata. Libraries were prepared by immunoSEQ multiplex PCR; TCRdb keeps only in-frame clonotypes and omits some of them. The table includes 65,000 to 75,000 clones, about half detected once. The material sequenced was CD8+ T cells sorted from blood, taken at week 0. Source of these receptors: a human donor with alopecia areata. CDR3s include the opening cysteine and the closing phenylalanine or tryptophan. D genes are given only for firm matches. Part of the rows lack a size; the others show once, few, many or a class for expanded clones.

clone_size j_call d_call v_call cdr3_nt cdr3_aa
NA TRBJ1-1 NA TRBV29-1 TGCAGCGTTCTGAGGGGAGCTGAAGCTTTCTTT CSVLRGAEAFF
NA TRBJ2-5 NA TRBV9 TGTGCCAGCAGCGTATACGGCGGGGTCCAAGAGACCCAGTACTTC CASSVYGGVQETQYF
NA TRBJ2-7 NA TRBV29-1 TGCAGCGTTAGGGACGGGACCTACGAGCAGTACTTC CSVRDGTYEQYF
NA TRBJ2-6 NA TRBV13 TGTGCCAGCAGCCCCCGGGTCTCTGGGGCCAACGTCCTGACTTTC CASSPRVSGANVLTF
few TRBJ2-2 TRBD2 TRBV12-5 TGTGCTAGTGGTTTGGTAACTAGCGGGAGTTCTGGGGAGCTGTTTTTT CASGLVTSGSSGELFF
NA TRBJ2-7 TRBD1 TRBV11-2 TGTGCCAGCAGCTTAGGGGACAGGGGAAGATACGAGCAGTACTTC CASSLGDRGRYEQYF
NA TRBJ2-7 NA TRBV15 TGTGCCACCACGGGAAAGAATCTCCACGAGCAGTACTTC CATTGKNLHEQYF
few TRBJ2-1 NA TRBV5-5 TGTGCCAGCAGCTTATTGGGGTTGGGGTGGAATGAGCAGTTCTTC CASSLLGLGWNEQFF
many TRBJ2-2 NA TRBV4-1 TGCGCCAGCAGCCATAAACAGGAGAACACCGGGGAGCTGTTTTTT CASSHKQENTGELFF
few TRBJ2-7 NA TRBV14 TGTGCCAGCAGCCAACAGGGGGGTCTTCCCGTGTACGAGCAGTACTTC CASSQQGGLPVYEQYF
few TRBJ2-7 NA TRBV30 TGTGCCTGGAGTGTACCTCGGTTGGAGCAGTACTTC CAWSVPRLEQYF
many TRBJ2-7 NA TRBV25-1 TGTGCCAGCAGTGAATCGGCGCTGACTGCCTACGAGCAGTACTTC CASSESALTAYEQYF
once TRBJ2-7 NA TRBV25-1 TGTGCCAGCAGCGGCCCGTACGAGCAGTACTTC CASSGPYEQYF
NA TRBJ2-3 NA TRBV9 TGTGCCAGCAGCGTAGGAGGGTTGGCCTCCAATACGCAGTATTTT CASSVGGLASNTQYF
NA TRBJ2-1 NA TRBV27 TGTGCCAGCAGTTTATCAGGACAGAAGCAGTTCTTC CASSLSGQKQFF
NA TRBJ1-1 NA TRBV2 TGTGCCGTCAGGGTGAACACTGAAGCTTTCTTT CAVRVNTEAFF
NA TRBJ2-1 TRBD2 TRBV13 TGTGCCAGCAGCCCAGATGTCGGGGGAGGGAGTGTCTATGAGCAGTTCTTC CASSPDVGGGSVYEQFF
few TRBJ2-7 TRBD1 TRBV6-1 TGTGCCAGCAGTGACCCCCCGAGACCTGGGGACAGGGAGCAGTACTTC CASSDPPRPGDREQYF
few TRBJ2-1 TRBD2 TRBV5-6 TGTGCCAGCAGCCCAGGACTAGCGGGAGATGGTGAGCAGTTCTTC CASSPGLAGDGEQFF
few TRBJ1-5 NA TRBV10-3 TGTGCCATCTCCCGGGGTGTGGATAGCAATCAGCCCCAGCATTTT CAISRGVDSNQPQHF
NA TRBJ1-2 NA TRBV7-2 TGTGCCAGCAGCTTAGCATTGGCAACCAGCTATGGCTACACCTTC CASSLALATSYGYTF
medium-sized TRBJ2-1 NA TRBV19 TGTGCCAGCAGGGACGGGTGGGCAGCCCCCTACAATGAGCAGTTCTTC CASRDGWAAPYNEQFF
NA TRBJ1-5 NA TRBV28 TGTGCCAGCAGTTTAGGGACGGAGAATCAGCCCCAGCATTTT CASSLGTENQPQHF
few TRBJ1-2 NA TRBV28 TGTGCCAGCAGTTTTGGTAGGGGTGGCTACACCTTC CASSFGRGGYTF
few TRBJ2-7 TRBD1 TRBV5-1 TGCGCCAGCAGCTTGGGGGACAGCTCCTACGAGCAGTACTTC CASSLGDSSYEQYF
many TRBJ2-3 NA TRBV2 TGTGCCAGCAGAGCCATCCAAGATACGCAGTATTTT CASRAIQDTQYF
once TRBJ1-5 NA TRBV5-1 TGCGCCAGCAGCTTTGGAGGGAGCAATCAGCCCCAGCATTTT CASSFGGSNQPQHF
NA TRBJ2-7 NA TRBV5-4 TGTGCCAGCAGCTTGGGCCGCTACGAGCAGTACTTC CASSLGRYEQYF
few TRBJ2-1 TRBD1 TRBV7-6 TGTGCCAGCAGCTCACCAACAGGACAGGGGGGTAATGAGCAGTTCTTC CASSSPTGQGGNEQFF
NA TRBJ2-3 NA TRBV25-1 TGTGCCAGCAGTGATTATGGGGAGGATACGCAGTATTTT CASSDYGEDTQYF
NA TRBJ1-4 TRBD1 TRBV11-2 TGTGCCAGCAGCTTAGCCGGGACAGGAACCACGGAACTGTTTTTT CASSLAGTGTTELFF
NA TRBJ2-5 TRBD2 TRBV30 TGTGCCTGGAGTGTGGGAGCGGGAGAAGGCCAGTACTTC CAWSVGAGEGQYF
NA TRBJ2-7 TRBD2 TRBV9 TGTGCCAGCAGCGTAGGGACTAGCGGAACCTACGAGCAGTACTTC CASSVGTSGTYEQYF
once TRBJ2-1 NA TRBV7-9 TGTGCCAGCAGCTCCTGGACCGTCCGGGACCCTCAGTTCTTC CASSSWTVRDPQFF
NA TRBJ2-7 NA TRBV28 TGTGCCAGCAGTTCCAGGGTGGAGCACTACGAGCAGTACTTC CASSSRVEHYEQYF
few TRBJ2-4 TRBD2 TRBV7-9 TGTGCCAGCAGCCCACTAGCGGGAGGGCCTAAAAACATTCAGTACTTC CASSPLAGGPKNIQYF
once TRBJ2-2 NA TRBV4-1 TGCGCCAGCAGCCAACGGGTGGGAGGACCCACCGGGGAGCTGTTTTTT CASSQRVGGPTGELFF
NA TRBJ2-1 NA TRBV27 TGTGCCAGCAGTCCCGGGACACTGTTACCCGATGAGCAGTTCTTC CASSPGTLLPDEQFF
NA TRBJ2-1 TRBD2 TRBV15 TGTGCCACCAGCAGGGGTTTCCCAGCTAGCGGGAGTGGGAATGAGCAGTTCTTC CATSRGFPASGSGNEQFF
NA TRBJ2-7 NA TRBV28 TGTGCCAGCAGTTTGGTATCCTACGAGCAGTACTTC CASSLVSYEQYF
NA TRBJ2-2 NA TRBV30 TGTGCCTGGATAGGGATGACCGGGGAGCTGTTTTTT CAWIGMTGELFF
NA TRBJ2-5 NA TRBV30 TGTGCCTGGAGTGTATACCGTCCAGGGGAGACCCAGTACTTC CAWSVYRPGETQYF